The next 24 T cell receptor beta chains were all read from a single sample in a study of blood T cell repertoires in COVID-19. Generated by immunoSEQ multiplex PCR, the TCRdb table keeps only in-frame clones and is missing some. This repertoire shows 300,000 to 450,000 clones, 88% found once; its top ten account for more than 0.95%. Specimen: PBMCs or T cells enriched from blood (not recorded which). These receptors all come from a woman in her late teens or twenties who had recovered from COVID-19.

The gene calls are TRBV7-9 and TRBJ1-2; 9 bases map to TRBD1. Germline-derived CDR1 and CDR2 are SEHNR and FQNEAQ (reference sequence). CDR3 length: 18 residues. V was pared by 1 base and J by 7 bases, with 16 bases of the junction left unmatched. CDR3 protein: CASSLEEGDRVPITGYTF. DNA of the CDR3: TGTGCCAGCAGCTTAGAGGAAGGGGACAGGGTCCCTATAACTGGCTACACCTTC. Filled out from reference TRBV7-9 and TRBJ1-2, the complete variable domain reads DTGVSQNPRHKITKRGQNVTFRCDPISEHNRLYWYRQTLGQGPEFLTYFQNEAQLEKSRLLSDRFSAERPKGSFSTLEIQRTEQGDSAMYLCASSLEEGDRVPITGYTFGSGTRLTVV.

The chain is built from TRBV5-1 and TRBJ1-2, with 11 bases fitting TRBD1. The V segment lost 0 bases and the J segment 2 bases; nucleotides outside the gene matches: 3. Looked up from germline, CDR1 is SGHRS and CDR2 is YFSETQ. The CDR3 is made up of 16 amino acids. In nucleotides, the CDR3 is TGCGCCAGCAGCTTGGGGACAGGGGGCCTCAACTATGGCTACACCTTC. This gives the protein CASSLGTGGLNYGYTF.

This rearrangement joins TRBV29-1 to TRBJ2-5, with TRBD1 identical over 7 bases. The CDR3 runs to 14 residues. Germline V CDR1 and CDR2: SQVTM, ANQGSEA. J lost 2 bases, V lost 5 bases, and 8 bases had no gene match. The CDR3 loop is CSVWRRDSQETQYF. The CDR3, as DNA: TGCAGCGTTTGGCGCCGGGACAGTCAAGAGACCCAGTACTTC.

The chain is built from TRBV12-5 and TRBJ1-1; D is uncertain. The CDR3 spans 16 residues. Germline values: CDR1 LGHNT, CDR2 FRNRAP. Trimming stripped 0 bases from V and 1 base from J, with 12 bases between. This chain's CDR3 is CASGLVRVGWNTEAFF. In nucleotides, the CDR3 is TGTGCTAGTGGTTTGGTGAGGGTGGGATGGAACACTGAAGCTTTCTTT.

This chain joins TRBV12-2 and TRBJ1-5; TRBD1, the table's D call, lacks a check against the DNA. TRBV12-2 is reported as a pseudogene. The CDR3 covers 15 residues. CDR3 loop: CASRLAVHSNQPQHF. For the CDR3, the DNA is TGTGCAAGTCGCTTAGCGGTACATAGCAATCAGCCCCAGCATTTT.

The gene calls are TRBV6-5 and TRBJ1-2, with D possibly matching TRBD1 (6 bases). The germline V gene encodes CDR1 MNHEY and CDR2 SVGAGI. V lost 2 bases and J lost 8, with 18 bases in between. This CDR3 is 15 amino acids long. The CDR3 region is CASSYEAGDSRGYTF. For the CDR3, the DNA is TGTGCCAGCAGTTACGAAGCAGGGGATTCGAGGGGCTACACCTTC.

V is TRBV7-2 and J is TRBJ1-5; D not resolved. This CDR3 comprises 14 residues. V was trimmed by 1 base and J by 1 base, leaving 5 bases between them. The germline V gene encodes CDR1 SGHTA and CDR2 FQGNSA. The CDR3 sequence: CASSLVGSNQPQHF. The DNA of the CDR3 is TGTGCCAGCAGCTTAGTTGGCAGCAATCAGCCCCAGCATTTT.

Only one count was recorded for this clone. The CDR3 DNA reads as TGTGCCAGCAGTGAAGCCCTAGGCCGTTTGAGTGATGAGCAGTTCTTC. Amino acid sequence: CASSEALGRLSDEQFF. The genes are TRBV2 and TRBJ2-1; D unclear. This CDR3 contains 16 residues. Per the germline V gene, CDR1 is SNHLY and CDR2 is FYNNEI. Trimming took 0 bases from V and 8 from J, leaving 17 bases between them.

The chain combines TRBV15 with TRBJ1-2, with D tentatively TRBD1 (6 bases). Germline-derived CDR1 and CDR2 are LNHNV and YYDKDF (reference sequence). Trimming cost V 0 bases and J 7 bases, with 18 bases left between them. This CDR3 spans 16 amino acids. The CDR3: CATSRDKAPGGLGYTF. CDR3 nucleotides: TGTGCCACCAGCAGAGATAAAGCCCCGGGGGGGCTTGGCTACACCTTC.

In this sample, this clone turned up once. This chain links TRBV30 with TRBJ1-6; TRBD1 agrees at 9 bases. The CDR3 contains 15 residues. Germline V gene data show CDR1 as GTSNPN and CDR2 as SVGIG (reference sequence). After removal of 2 bases from V and 10 bases from J, the junction contained 9 bases not matched to a gene. Here the CDR3 reads CAWSITGTGTSPLHF. As DNA, the CDR3 is TGTGCCTGGAGTATCACCGGGACAGGGACCTCACCCCTCCACTTT.

This sequence joins TRBV18 and TRBJ1-4; D remains ambiguous. V lost 2 bases and J lost 8, with 9 bases in between. This CDR3 region has 13 residues. CDR1 is KGHSH and CDR2 is LQKENI in the germline V gene. The CDR3 DNA reads TGTGCCAGCTCACCATCGCCAAGCGAAAAACTGTTTTTT. It yields the protein CASSPSPSEKLFF.

The chain has TRBV5-6 and TRBJ2-7; D gene uncertain. The V end was cut by 3 bases, the J end by 3 bases, with 10 bases between. The CDR3 length is 13 residues. Germline V lookup: CDR1 SGHDT, CDR2 YYEEEE. This CDR3 is CASSSSPNYEQYF. CDR3 sequence (DNA): TGTGCCAGCAGCTCGAGTCCTAACTACGAGCAGTACTTC. Filled out from reference TRBV5-6 and TRBJ2-7, the complete variable domain reads DAGVTQSPTHLIKTRGQQVTLRCSPKSGHDTVSWYQQALGQGPQFIFQYYEEEERQRGNFPDRFSGHQFPNYSSELNVNALLLGDSALYLCASSSSPNYEQYFGPGTRLTVT.

V and J are TRBV4-1 and TRBJ1-2; D is ambiguous. CDR1 is MGHRA, CDR2 YSYEKL, per germline. The CDR3 covers 11 residues. Trimming pared 1 base from V and 6 bases from J, leaving 3 bases between. The CDR3 DNA reads TGCGCCAGCAGCCAAGCAAATGGCTACACCTTC. This codes for CASSQANGYTF.

This clone appeared once. The chain has TRBV9 and TRBJ1-4; the D gene is possibly TRBD1 (6 bases). Per germline, CDR1 SGDLS and CDR2 YYNGEE. V was pared by 3 bases and J by 7 bases, with 16 bases between. There are 15 residues in the CDR3. The CDR3 DNA is TGTGCCAGCAGCGCCCTGGTGGGGGCAGGTGAAAAACTGTTTTTT. Translation: CASSALVGAGEKLFF.

The J gene is TRBJ2-1, the V gene TRBV7-6, with 10 bases that match TRBD2. The length of the CDR3 is 15 residues. V shed 4 bases, J shed 6 bases, and the junction held 6 bases outside the gene matches. Germline-derived CDR1 and CDR2 are SGHVS and FNYEAQ. CDR3 loop: CASSSGLAVFNEQFF. CDR3 in DNA: TGTGCCAGCAGCTCCGGACTAGCGGTGTTCAATGAGCAGTTCTTC. The variable domain in full, completed from reference TRBV7-6 and TRBJ2-1, reads GAGVSQSPRYKVTKRGQDVALRCDPISGHVSLYWYRQALGQGPEFLTYFNYEAQQDKSGLPNDRFSAERPEGSISTLTIQRTEQRDSAMYRCASSSGLAVFNEQFFGPGTRLTVL.

The table lists this clone with a count of one. Relative to the germline gene, one junction end is altered; a read error may explain this. The chain is built from TRBV7-7 and TRBJ2-3; 14 bases align to TRBD2. CDR1 and CDR2 from the germline V gene are SSHAT and FNYEAQ (reference sequence). The CDR3 is 16 amino acids. The CDR3 region is CASSLGLAGDTDTQYF. CDR3 coding DNA: TGTGCTAGCAGCCTGGGACTAGCGGGAGACACAGATACGCAGTATTTT. The full variable domain, rest sourced from reference TRBV7-7 and TRBJ2-3, is GAGVSQSPRYKVTKRGQDVTLRCDPISSHATLYWYQQALGQGPEFLTYFNYEAQPDKSGLPSDRFSAERPEGSISTLTIQRTEQRDSAMYRCASSLGLAGDTDTQYFGPGTRLTVL.

This clone was recorded only once. The chain combines TRBV7-2 with TRBJ1-4; D might be TRBD1 (5 bases). This CDR3 spans 15 amino acids. CDR1 and CDR2 (germline): SGHTA, FQGNSA. The V gene lost 0 bases and the J gene lost 6 bases, with 11 bases spanning the gap. The CDR3 DNA reads TGTGCCAGCAGCTTAGCAGGGAGGGGAGATGAAAAACTGTTTTTT. It is translated as CASSLAGRGDEKLFF.

This clone was recorded once. The chain carries TRBV7-2 and TRBJ1-2; 9 positions agree with TRBD1. Germline V gene data show CDR1 as SGHTA and CDR2 as FQGNSA. V dropped 1 base and J dropped 6; count of bases not matched to a gene: 3. The CDR3 loop spans 14 amino acids. CDR3 residues: CASSLGGQGHGYTF. CDR3 DNA: TGTGCCAGCAGCTTAGGGGGACAGGGCCATGGCTACACCTTC.

V gene TRBV19 combines with J gene TRBJ1-5; D perhaps matches TRBD1 (6 bases). The CDR3 consists of 18 residues. Trimming removed 4 bases from V and 0 bases from J, with 19 bases in between. The germline V gene encodes CDR1 LNHDA and CDR2 SQIVND (reference sequence). The DNA for the CDR3 is TGTGCCAGTAGTACCCGGGACAAGGGCTACGGTAGCAATCAGCCCCAGCATTTT. Translating it yields CASSTRDKGYGSNQPQHF.

The chain couples TRBV7-2 to TRBJ2-3, with 7 bases fitting TRBD1. Germline trimming cut 7 bases from V and 5 bases from J; bases unmatched to any gene: 6. The CDR3 is 13 amino acids. The germline CDR1 and CDR2 sequences are SGHTA and FQGNSA. Here the CDR3 reads CASNRQGGDTQYF. CDR3 bases: TGTGCCAGCAATAGACAGGGTGGAGATACGCAGTATTTT.

This chain uses TRBV2 with TRBJ2-7; 7 positions agree with TRBD2. The CDR3 contains 14 residues. After removal of 4 bases from V and 2 bases from J, the junction contained 5 bases not matched to a gene. The germline CDR1 and CDR2 sequences are SNHLY and FYNNEI. CDR3 in amino acids: CASSVGGGPYEQYF. The CDR3 nucleotides read TGTGCCAGCAGTGTGGGGGGAGGGCCCTACGAGCAGTACTTC.

V usage is TRBV4-3 and J usage is TRBJ2-1; a weak D match, TRBD1 (6 bases). The germline CDR1 and CDR2 sequences are LGHNA and YSLEER. The CDR3 runs 14 residues. The ends were cut back, 2 bases at V and 4 bases at J, with 9 bases in the middle. CDR3 coding DNA: TGCGCCAGCAGCCAAAACAGGGAATACAATGAGCAGTTCTTC. Encoded protein: CASSQNREYNEQFF.

The V call is TRBV7-2, the J call TRBJ2-7; 9 bases map to TRBD2. From germline, CDR1 is SGHTA and CDR2 FQGNSA. This CDR3 contains 15 residues. Trimming removed 1 base from V and 2 bases from J; junction bases left unmatched: 3. The CDR3 region has the DNA TGTGCCAGCAGCTTAGTGGGGACTAGCACCTACGAGCAGTACTTC. Translation gives CASSLVGTSTYEQYF.

V and J are TRBV15 and TRBJ1-1; D uncertain. Germline V gene lookup returns CDR1 LNHNV and CDR2 YYDKDF (reference sequence). V dropped 0 bases and J dropped 4 bases, with 9 bases sitting between them. The CDR3 sequence is 14 residues long. The CDR3 loop reads CATSRDRVGTEAFF. CDR3 sequence (DNA): TGTGCCACCAGCAGAGATCGTGTCGGCACTGAAGCTTTCTTT.